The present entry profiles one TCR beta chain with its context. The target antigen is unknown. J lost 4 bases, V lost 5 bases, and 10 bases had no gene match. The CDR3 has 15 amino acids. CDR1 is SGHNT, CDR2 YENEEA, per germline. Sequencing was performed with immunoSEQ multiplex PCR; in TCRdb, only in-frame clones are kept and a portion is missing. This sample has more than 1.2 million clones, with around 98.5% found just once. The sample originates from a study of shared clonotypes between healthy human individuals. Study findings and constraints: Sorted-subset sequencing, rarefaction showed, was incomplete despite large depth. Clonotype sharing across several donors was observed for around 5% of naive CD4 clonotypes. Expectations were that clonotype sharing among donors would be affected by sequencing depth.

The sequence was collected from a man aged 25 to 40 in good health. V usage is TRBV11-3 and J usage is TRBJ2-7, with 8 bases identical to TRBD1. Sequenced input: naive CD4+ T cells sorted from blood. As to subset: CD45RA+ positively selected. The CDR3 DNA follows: TGTGCCAGCAGCCTGCAGACGGGACAGGCTTACGAGCAGTACTTC. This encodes CASSLQTGQAYEQYF. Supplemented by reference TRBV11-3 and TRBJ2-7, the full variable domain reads EAGVVQSPRYKIIEKKQPVAFWCNPISGHNTLYWYLQNLGQGPELLIRYENEEAVDDSQLPKDRFSAERLKGVDSTLKIQPAELGDSAVYLCASSLQTGQAYEQYFGPGTRLTVT.